The 27 T cell receptor beta chains below were found in one sample sequenced in a study of T cells in Graves' hyperthyroidism and ophthalmopathy (dated by TCRdb to the late 2010s). Libraries were prepared through multiplex PCR. The instrument given in TCRdb is Illumina HiSeq 2000. Amplification of TCR beta CDR3 regions was carried out from RNA transcripts. For the first round of RT-PCR on the TCR CDR3, the HTBI primer set was used together with the Qiagen OneStep RT-PCR kit. TCRdb reran the public reads through fastp at Q25 and MiXCR, keeping productive beta chains. Every distinct CDR3 protein forms one entry, paired with its most common genes and DNA. This sample lists over 500,000 distinct CDR3 sequences; roughly 17% were detected once. Approximately 15% of the sample comes from the top ten. Material for sequencing was blood. These receptors originate from a woman between 18 and 30 years old with Graves' ophthalmopathy.

With regard to this clonotype: Given a much more abundant clone one base away, this may be a read error. The conserved phenylalanine or tryptophan is not found at the CDR3 terminus, so this likely reflects a read error. The chain couples TRBV27 to TRBJ2-7, with 11 nucleotides matching TRBD2. Germline trimming cut 3 bases from V and 0 bases from J; bases unmatched to any gene: 4. Germline V gives CDR1 MNHEY, CDR2 SMNVEV (reference sequence). CDR3 size: 16 residues. This CDR3 is CASSFSSGGTSYEQYL. DNA for the CDR3: TGTGCCAGCAGTTTTTCTAGCGGGGGGACCTCCTACGAGCAGTACCTC.

This clonotype was observed many times. The V and J genes are TRBV5-1 and TRBJ2-3, with D maybe TRBD2 (6 bases). Per germline, CDR1 SGHRS and CDR2 YFSETQ. The V end lost 1 base, the J end lost 0 bases, and 12 bases lay between the germline ends. There are 16 residues in the CDR3. DNA of the CDR3: TGCGCCAGCAGCTTGTTGAACGGGAGAAGCACAGATACGCAGTATTTT. This codes for CASSLLNGRSTDTQYF.

The J gene is TRBJ2-1, the V gene TRBV7-9; tentatively, D is TRBD1 (5 bases). Per the germline V gene, CDR1 is SEHNR and CDR2 is FQNEAQ (reference sequence). The CDR3 loop spans 13 amino acids. The V end lost 5 bases, the J end lost 9 bases, and 14 bases lay between the germline ends. For the CDR3, the DNA is TGTGCCAGCAGCCAAGACAGAAGAGCTGAGCAGTTCTTC. This sequence encodes CASSQDRRAEQFF.

This clonotype was picked up many times. This chain uses TRBV4-1 with TRBJ2-7, with D possibly matching TRBD2 (5 bases). Looked up from germline, CDR1 is MGHRA and CDR2 is YSYEKL. The CDR3 is 15 residues long. Trimming took 4 bases from V and 0 from J, leaving 13 bases between them. The CDR3, as DNA: TGCGCCAGCAGCCCGGGATTTCCTAGCTCCTACGAGCAGTACTTC. This translates into CASSPGFPSSYEQYF.

The table lists this clonotype with many counts. The rearrangement uses TRBV28 and TRBJ1-2; a possible D gene is TRBD1 (5 bases). V was cut by 4 bases and J by 8 bases, with 11 bases left in between. CDR3 size: 12 residues. CDR1 MDHEN and CDR2 SYDVKM come from the germline V gene. CDR3 in DNA: TGTGCCAGCAGTTCCAGGGACGGCGGCTACACCTTC. It is translated as CASSSRDGGYTF.

This clonotype came up many times. The CDR3 here is CASIGGNEQFF. CDR3 bases: TGTGCCAGCATCGGTGGCAATGAGCAGTTCTTC. The rearrangement joins TRBV2 to TRBJ2-1; D remains ambiguous. This CDR3 has 11 amino acids. The V end was cut by 7 bases, the J end by 6 bases, with 7 bases between. The germline V gene encodes CDR1 SNHLY and CDR2 FYNNEI.

CDR3 residues: CASSQEREPYNEQFF. The DNA for the CDR3 is TGTGCCAGCAGCCAAGAGCGGGAGCCCTACAATGAGCAGTTCTTC. The chain employs TRBV4-2 and TRBJ2-1; TRBD2 matches 7 bases. The V segment lost 0 bases and the J segment 2 bases; nucleotides outside the gene matches: 1. This CDR3 comprises 15 residues. The V gene's germline CDR1 is LGHNA and CDR2 YNFKEQ.

This clonotype was observed many times. CDR3 DNA sequence: TGTGCCAGCAGTCTACTGACAGGGGGCGCTTGGGAAAAACTGTTTTTT. Translating it yields CASSLLTGGAWEKLFF. The rearrangement uses TRBV6-1 and TRBJ1-4; 10 bases map to TRBD1. There are 16 residues in the CDR3. Germline CDR1 is MNHNS and CDR2 is SASEGT. V lost 5 bases and J lost 8; bases outside the gene matches: 11.

This clonotype was picked up many times. The V and J genes are TRBV3-1 and TRBJ2-1; a possible D gene is TRBD1 (6 bases). Germline V lookup: CDR1 LGHDT, CDR2 YNNKEL (reference sequence). The CDR3 totals 16 residues. The V gene lost 0 bases and the J gene lost 9 bases, with 18 bases spanning the gap. As DNA, the CDR3 is TGTGCCAGCAGCCAAGATGTCTTAAGGGGACACAGTGAGCAGTTCTTC. Translating gives CASSQDVLRGHSEQFF.

This clonotype was picked up many times. The J gene is TRBJ2-1, the V gene TRBV30; D is perhaps TRBD2 (6 bases). V lost 0 bases and J lost 4, with 10 bases in between. The CDR3 loop spans 14 amino acids. Germline assignment: CDR1 GTSNPN and CDR2 SVGIG (reference sequence). The CDR3 here is CAWSVGGTYNEQFF. For the CDR3, the DNA is TGTGCCTGGAGTGTAGGCGGGACTTACAATGAGCAGTTCTTC.

This clonotype was seen many times. The gene calls are TRBV7-2 and TRBJ2-1; unclear D gene. The germline CDR1 and CDR2 sequences are SGHTA and FQGNSA. Trimming took off 5 bases at V and 3 bases at J, with 14 bases between the two ends. The CDR3 is 15 residues long. The CDR3 DNA reads as TGTGCCAGCAGCGGAACCGAAAGTTTCTACAATGAGCAGTTCTTC. Its protein is CASSGTESFYNEQFF.

The CDR3 is CASSHGTGGTEQYF. CDR3 nucleotide sequence: TGCGCCAGCAGCCACGGGACAGGGGGGACCGAGCAGTACTTC. This chain uses TRBV4-1 with TRBJ2-7; 11 bases are a match to TRBD1. CDR1 MGHRA and CDR2 YSYEKL come from the germline V gene. The CDR3 is 14 residues long. V lost 3 bases and J lost 6; bases outside the gene matches: 4.

There are a few counts of this clonotype. The chain employs TRBV20-1 and TRBJ2-1; 11 bases map to TRBD2. This CDR3 is built from 15 residues. V gave up 7 bases and J gave up 9 bases; unmatched junction bases: 14. Per the germline V gene, CDR1 is DFQATT and CDR2 is SNEGSKA (reference sequence). This chain's CDR3 is CSGGRFSGRAGEQFF. CDR3 DNA: TGCAGTGGGGGGCGGTTTAGCGGGAGGGCCGGTGAGCAGTTCTTC.

The V call is TRBV7-2, the J call TRBJ2-7; 10 bases map to TRBD2. The CDR3 has 15 amino acids. The germline V gene encodes CDR1 SGHTA and CDR2 FQGNSA. The J segment lost 3 bases and the V segment lost 5 bases, leaving 7 bases of the junction unmatched. This CDR3 reads CASSPTSGIGYEQYF. CDR3 in DNA: TGTGCCAGCAGCCCAACTAGCGGGATTGGCTACGAGCAGTACTTC.

Concerning this clonotype: A much bigger clone sits one base away, suggesting this may be a read error. CDR3: CASSQEGHDNEQFF. DNA for the CDR3: TGCGCCAGCAGCCAAGAGGGACACGACAATGAGCAGTTCTTC. The gene calls are TRBV4-3 and TRBJ2-1, with D possibly matching TRBD1 (6 bases). The CDR3 contains 14 residues. The germline CDR1 and CDR2 sequences are LGHNA and YSLEER. V was clipped by 0 bases and J by 5 bases, with 8 bases between them.

Concerning this clonotype itself: The germline gene is not matched at one end of the junction; a read error may be the cause. The genes are TRBV11-2 and TRBJ1-1; D call uncertain. CDR1 and CDR2 from the germline V gene are SGHAT and FQNNGV. The CDR3 has 12 residues. CDR3 amino acids: CAISFPNTEAFF. DNA for the CDR3: TGTGCCATCAGCTTCCCGAACACCGAAGCTTTCTTT.

This clonotype has a count of ten or more. The chain has TRBV7-8 and TRBJ2-1, with 11 bases fitting TRBD2. Germline values: CDR1 SGHVS, CDR2 FQNEAQ. V was pared by 5 bases and J by 4 bases, with 4 bases of the junction left unmatched. CDR3 length equals 15 residues. The CDR3 DNA reads as TGTGCCAGCAGCCGGGGACTAGCGGAATACAATGAGCAGTTCTTC. Translation: CASSRGLAEYNEQFF.

This clonotype has ten or more counts. The V gene is TRBV3-1, the J gene TRBJ1-2; D not certain. Per germline, CDR1 LGHDT and CDR2 YNNKEL (reference sequence). The CDR3 loop spans 16 amino acids. Trimming pared 2 bases from V and 1 base from J, leaving 14 bases between. CDR3 sequence (DNA): TGTGCCAGCAGCCAAATAGGGCGAGTCAATAACTATGGCTACACCTTC. Its protein product is CASSQIGRVNNYGYTF.

This clonotype was observed at least ten times. The chain uses TRBV14 and TRBJ2-7; D remains unclear. Trimming took 0 bases from V and 2 from J, leaving 11 bases between them. The CDR3 has 15 amino acids. CDR1 is SGHDN and CDR2 is FVKESK in the germline V gene. Here the CDR3 DNA reads TGTGCCAGCAGCCAAGATCACAGCCCCCCCTACGAGCAGTACTTC. Translation gives CASSQDHSPPYEQYF.

This clonotype was seen many times. The chain combines TRBV28 with TRBJ2-3; D remains ambiguous. The CDR3 sequence is 16 residues long. CDR1 and CDR2 (germline): MDHEN, SYDVKM. V lost 2 bases, J lost 0 bases, and 12 bases lay in between. CDR3 protein: CASSLRFRTSTDTQYF. CDR3 DNA sequence: TGTGCCAGCAGTTTAAGGTTCCGTACTAGCACAGATACGCAGTATTTT.

V usage is TRBV4-3 and J usage is TRBJ2-1; D is perhaps TRBD2 (5 bases). The V gene lost 0 bases and the J gene lost 2 bases, with 14 bases spanning the gap. Per germline, CDR1 LGHNA and CDR2 YSLEER. The length of the CDR3 is 17 residues. The CDR3 protein is CASSQDGSGKTYNEQFF. DNA for the CDR3: TGCGCCAGCAGCCAAGATGGGAGCGGAAAAACCTACAATGAGCAGTTCTTC.

This clonotype appeared a few times. This rearrangement joins TRBV6-5 to TRBJ2-2; TRBD2 aligns across 10 bases. Germline V gene data show CDR1 as MNHEY and CDR2 as SVGAGI. J lost 1 base, V lost 2 bases, and 4 bases had no gene match. The CDR3 has 17 residues. The CDR3 region is CASSYSGGALNTGELFF. Here the CDR3 DNA reads TGTGCCAGCAGTTACAGCGGGGGGGCTCTGAACACCGGGGAGCTGTTTTTT.

This chain connects TRBV6-1 to TRBJ1-2, with 11 bases that match TRBD1. J lost 7 bases, V lost 6 bases, and 4 bases had no gene match. This CDR3 is built from 13 residues. Germline V gene sequence: CDR1 MNHNS, CDR2 SASEGT. CDR3 protein: CASRRDRGGGYTF. The CDR3 nucleotides read TGTGCCAGCAGAAGGGACAGGGGGGGTGGCTACACCTTC.

This clonotype showed up many times. V gene TRBV16 combines with J gene TRBJ1-2, with 9 positions matching TRBD1. This CDR3 is 15 amino acids long. Germline assignment: CDR1 KGHSY and CDR2 FQNENV. The junction had 9 bases not matched to a gene; V was cut back by 2 bases and J by 8 bases. CDR3 sequence reads: CASSQAGQGVGGYTF. As DNA, the CDR3 is TGTGCCAGCAGCCAAGCGGGACAGGGAGTGGGCGGCTACACCTTC.

V and J are TRBV4-1 and TRBJ1-1; perhaps TRBD1 as D (5 bases). Germline CDR1 and CDR2: MGHRA and YSYEKL. The CDR3 spans 15 residues. With 0 bases removed from V and 8 bases from J, the gap between germline ends came to 16 bases. The CDR3 sequence is CASSQDPTRGLEAFF. The CDR3 DNA follows: TGCGCCAGCAGCCAAGATCCTACCCGGGGCCTAGAAGCTTTCTTT.

This clonotype was counted at least ten times. This sequence joins TRBV7-3 and TRBJ1-2; 7 nucleotides align to TRBD1. V dropped 4 bases and J dropped 4; count of bases not matched to a gene: 6. Germline lookup yields CDR1 SGHTA and CDR2 FQGTGA. The CDR3 is made up of 14 amino acids. CDR3 amino acids: CASSYRDRSYGYTF. For the CDR3, the DNA is TGTGCCAGCAGCTATAGGGACAGATCCTATGGCTACACCTTC. The variable domain in full, completed from reference TRBV7-3 and TRBJ1-2, reads GAGVSQTPSNKVTEKGKYVELRCDPISGHTALYWYRQSLGQGPEFLIYFQGTGAADDSGLPNDRFFAVRPEGSVSTLKIQRTERGDSAVYLCASSYRDRSYGYTFGSGTRLTVV.

The V gene is TRBV20-1, the J gene TRBJ1-2, with TRBD1 matching 8 bases. Germline loops: CDR1 DFQATT, CDR2 SNEGSKA (reference sequence). Losses at the gene ends were 6 bases for V and 1 base for J; bases not matched to a gene: 22. This CDR3 is 19 amino acids long. The CDR3 loop is CSAVVIQGVVTELNYGYTF. CDR3 sequence (DNA): TGCAGTGCCGTGGTGATACAGGGGGTCGTCACCGAACTTAACTATGGCTACACCTTC.